This TCR beta chain was sequenced in a study of blood T cell repertoires in COVID-19. Per the study methods: Cell counts per sample came from amplifying reference gene primers. The method was immunoSEQ multiplex PCR; TCRdb's version includes in-frame clones alone and lacks a portion of them. V and J calls and clone size are copied from that table; D and trimming were computed from the DNA. This sample carries 390,000 or so clones, around nine tenths of them seen once, and the ten largest clones take roughly a tenth. Across about two dozen US areas, participants ranged in age from roughly 18 to 95 years. CDR1 SEHNR and CDR2 FQNEAQ come from the germline V gene (reference sequence). The length of the CDR3 is 16 residues. Unmatched junction bases numbered 9, after V lost 4 bases and J lost 2 bases.

This clonotype was obtained from a woman between 45 and 65 years old who had recovered from COVID-19. Sequences were obtained from PBMCs or T cells enriched from blood (not recorded which). The chain combines TRBV7-9 with TRBJ2-3; 7 bases align to TRBD2. The DNA of the CDR3 is TGTGCCAGCAGCTCAGGTGGCGGGGGACCCACAGATACGCAGTATTTT. This translates into CASSSGGGGPTDTQYF.